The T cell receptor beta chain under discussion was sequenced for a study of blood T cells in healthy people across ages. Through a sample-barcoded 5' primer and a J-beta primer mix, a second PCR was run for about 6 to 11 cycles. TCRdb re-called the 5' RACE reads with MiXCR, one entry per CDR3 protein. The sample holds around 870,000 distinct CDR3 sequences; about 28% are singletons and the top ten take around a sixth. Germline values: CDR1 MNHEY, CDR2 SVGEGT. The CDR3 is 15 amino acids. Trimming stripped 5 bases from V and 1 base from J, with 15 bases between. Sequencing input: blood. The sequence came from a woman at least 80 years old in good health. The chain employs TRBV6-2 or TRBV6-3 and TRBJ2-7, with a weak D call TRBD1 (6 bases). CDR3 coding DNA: TGTGCCAGCAGTCAACTCAACAGGGTGTCCTACGAGCAGTACTTC. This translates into CASSQLNRVSYEQYF.